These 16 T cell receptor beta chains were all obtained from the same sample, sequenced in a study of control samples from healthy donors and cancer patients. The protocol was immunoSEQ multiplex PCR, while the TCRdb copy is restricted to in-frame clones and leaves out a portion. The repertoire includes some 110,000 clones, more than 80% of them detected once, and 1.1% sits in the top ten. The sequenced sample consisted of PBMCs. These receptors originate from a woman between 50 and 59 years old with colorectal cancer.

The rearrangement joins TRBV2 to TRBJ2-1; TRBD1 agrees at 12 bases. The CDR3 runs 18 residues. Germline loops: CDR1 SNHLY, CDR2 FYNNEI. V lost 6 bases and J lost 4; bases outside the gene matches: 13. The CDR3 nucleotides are TGTGCCAGCAGGGGGGACAGGGGGCCCAGATTCCTATACAATGAGCAGTTCTTC. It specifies CASRGDRGPRFLYNEQFF. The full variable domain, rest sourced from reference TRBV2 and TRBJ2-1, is EPEVTQTPSHQVTQMGQEVILRCVPISNHLYFYWYRQILGQKVEFLVSFYNNEISEKSEIFDDQFSVERPDGSNFTLKIRSTKLEDSAMYFCASRGDRGPRFLYNEQFFGPGTRLTVL.

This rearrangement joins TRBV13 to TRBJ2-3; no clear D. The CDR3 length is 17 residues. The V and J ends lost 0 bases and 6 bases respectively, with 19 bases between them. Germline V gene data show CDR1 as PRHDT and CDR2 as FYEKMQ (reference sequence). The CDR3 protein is CASSLGRSGNPTDTQYF. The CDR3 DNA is TGTGCCAGCAGCTTAGGCCGTTCCGGAAACCCGACGGATACGCAGTATTTT.

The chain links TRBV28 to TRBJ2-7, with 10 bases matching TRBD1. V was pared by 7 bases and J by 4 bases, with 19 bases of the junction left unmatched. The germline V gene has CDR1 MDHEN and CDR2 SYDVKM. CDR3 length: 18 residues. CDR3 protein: CASTSVGDRGLGRYEQYF. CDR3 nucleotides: TGTGCCAGCACCTCCGTGGGGGACAGGGGTTTGGGTCGGTACGAGCAGTACTTC.

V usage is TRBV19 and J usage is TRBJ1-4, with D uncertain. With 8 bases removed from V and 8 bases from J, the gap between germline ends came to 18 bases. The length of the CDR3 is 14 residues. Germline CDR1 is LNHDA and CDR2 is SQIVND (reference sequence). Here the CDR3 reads CASGSGRTGEKLFF. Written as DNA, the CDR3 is TGTGCCAGTGGATCGGGCCGCACGGGGGAAAAACTGTTTTTT.

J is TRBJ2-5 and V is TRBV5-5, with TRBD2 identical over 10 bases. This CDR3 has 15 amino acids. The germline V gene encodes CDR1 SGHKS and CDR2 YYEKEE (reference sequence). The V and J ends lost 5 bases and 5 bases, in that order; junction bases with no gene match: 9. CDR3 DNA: TGTGCCAGCAGTGGTCTAGCGGGAGTTTGGGAGACCCAGTACTTC. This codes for CASSGLAGVWETQYF.

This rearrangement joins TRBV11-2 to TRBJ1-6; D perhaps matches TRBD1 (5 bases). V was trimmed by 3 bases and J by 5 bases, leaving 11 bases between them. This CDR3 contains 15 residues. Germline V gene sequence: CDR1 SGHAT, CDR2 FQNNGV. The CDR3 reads CASSFSDTNNSPLHF. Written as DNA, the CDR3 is TGTGCCAGCAGCTTCTCGGACACAAATAATTCACCCCTCCACTTT.

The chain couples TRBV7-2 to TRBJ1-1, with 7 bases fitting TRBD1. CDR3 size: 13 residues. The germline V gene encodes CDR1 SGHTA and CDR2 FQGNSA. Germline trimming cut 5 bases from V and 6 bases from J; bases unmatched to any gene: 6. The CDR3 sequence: CASSKGQDAEAFF. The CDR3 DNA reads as TGTGCCAGCAGCAAAGGACAGGACGCTGAAGCTTTCTTT. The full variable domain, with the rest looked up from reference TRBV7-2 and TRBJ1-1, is GAGVSQSPSNKVTEKGKDVELRCDPISGHTALYWYRQSLGQGLEFLIYFQGNSAPDKSGLPSDRFSAERTGGSVSTLTIQRTQQEDSAVYLCASSKGQDAEAFFGQGTRLTVV.

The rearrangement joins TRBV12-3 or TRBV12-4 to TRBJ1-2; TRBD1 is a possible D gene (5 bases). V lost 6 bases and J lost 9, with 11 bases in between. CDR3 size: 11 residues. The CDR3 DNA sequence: TGTGCCAGCAGGTACAGGTATCGCTACACCTTC. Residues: CASRYRYRYTF.

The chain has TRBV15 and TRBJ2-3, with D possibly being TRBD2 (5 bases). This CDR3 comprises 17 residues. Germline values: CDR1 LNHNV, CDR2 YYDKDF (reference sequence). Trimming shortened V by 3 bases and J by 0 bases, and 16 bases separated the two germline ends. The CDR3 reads CATSRGIPGSSTDTQYF. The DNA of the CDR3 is TGTGCCACCAGCAGGGGCATACCGGGATCAAGCACAGATACGCAGTATTTT.

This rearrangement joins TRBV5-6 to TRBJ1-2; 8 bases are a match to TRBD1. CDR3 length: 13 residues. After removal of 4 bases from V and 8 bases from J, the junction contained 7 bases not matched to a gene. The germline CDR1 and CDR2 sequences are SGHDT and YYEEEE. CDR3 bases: TGTGCCAGCAGCCAGATCAGGGGGCACGGCTACACCTTC. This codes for CASSQIRGHGYTF. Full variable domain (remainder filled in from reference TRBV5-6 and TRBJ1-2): DAGVTQSPTHLIKTRGQQVTLRCSPKSGHDTVSWYQQALGQGPQFIFQYYEEEERQRGNFPDRFSGHQFPNYSSELNVNALLLGDSALYLCASSQIRGHGYTFGSGTRLTVV.

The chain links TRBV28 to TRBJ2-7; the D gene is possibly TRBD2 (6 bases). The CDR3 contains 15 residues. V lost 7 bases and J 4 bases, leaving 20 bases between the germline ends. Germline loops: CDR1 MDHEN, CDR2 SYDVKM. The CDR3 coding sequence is TGTGCCAGCACCTATGGGGGGACCGCAAGGTACGAGCAGTACTTC. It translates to CASTYGGTARYEQYF.

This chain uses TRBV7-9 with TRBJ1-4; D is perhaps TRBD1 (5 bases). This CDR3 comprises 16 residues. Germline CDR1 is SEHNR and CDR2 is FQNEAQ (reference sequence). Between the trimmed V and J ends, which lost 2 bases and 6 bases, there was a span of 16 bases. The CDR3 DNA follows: TGTGCCAGCAGCTTAATAGTCACAGGATCTGATGAAAAACTGTTTTTT. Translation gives CASSLIVTGSDEKLFF.

CDR3 in amino acids: CAWEDRGLTDTQYF. The CDR3 nucleotides read TGTGCCTGGGAAGACAGGGGTCTCACAGATACGCAGTATTTT. The chain employs TRBV30 and TRBJ2-3; 8 bases are a match to TRBD1. The V and J ends lost 5 bases and 2 bases, in that order; junction bases with no gene match: 6. CDR1 and CDR2 from the germline V gene are GTSNPN and SVGIG (reference sequence). CDR3 length equals 14 residues.

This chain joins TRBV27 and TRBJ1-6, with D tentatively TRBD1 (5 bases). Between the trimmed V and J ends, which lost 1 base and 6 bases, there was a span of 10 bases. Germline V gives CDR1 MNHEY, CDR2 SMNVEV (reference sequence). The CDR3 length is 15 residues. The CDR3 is CASSLWQGVNSPLHF. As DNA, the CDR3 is TGTGCCAGCAGTTTATGGCAGGGAGTTAATTCACCCCTCCACTTT.

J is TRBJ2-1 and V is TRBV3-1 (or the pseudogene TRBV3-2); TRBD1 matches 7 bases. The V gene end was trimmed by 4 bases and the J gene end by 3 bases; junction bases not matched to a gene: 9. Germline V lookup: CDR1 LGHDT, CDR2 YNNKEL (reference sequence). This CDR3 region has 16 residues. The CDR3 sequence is CASSRQGVLDYNEQFF. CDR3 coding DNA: TGTGCCAGCAGCCGACAGGGCGTTCTGGACTACAATGAGCAGTTCTTC.

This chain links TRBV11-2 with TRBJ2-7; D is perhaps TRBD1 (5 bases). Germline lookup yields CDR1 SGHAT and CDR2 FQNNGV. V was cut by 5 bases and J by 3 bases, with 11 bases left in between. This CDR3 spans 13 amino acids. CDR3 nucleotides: TGTGCCAGCAGCCCACAGGACGTCTACGAGCAGTACTTC. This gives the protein CASSPQDVYEQYF. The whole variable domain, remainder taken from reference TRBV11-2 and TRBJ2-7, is EAGVAQSPRYKIIEKRQSVAFWCNPISGHATLYWYQQILGQGPKLLIQFQNNGVVDDSQLPKDRFSAERLKGVDSTLKIQPAKLEDSAVYLCASSPQDVYEQYFGPGTRLTVT.